Included here is one T cell receptor beta chain sequence, with context. The antigen is not known. Libraries were prepared by immunoSEQ multiplex PCR; TCRdb keeps only in-frame clonotypes and omits some of them. The table includes 20,000 to 25,000 clones, 76% detected once. The data are from a study of CD4 T cells in relation to SARS-CoV-2 and coronaviruses. Study background: No peptide or an HIV-1 Nef peptide pool served as negative control. Study outcomes and limitations: About 65% of donors had memory CD4+ clonotypes crossrecognizing SARS-CoV-2 and common cold coronavirus spike. This crossreactivity analysis covered spike protein alone, no other viral proteins.

CD4+ T cells from unexposed donors were obtained before the COVID-19 pandemic (2011-2018). Isolation of CD4+ T cells took place after approximately 10 days in culture. Unexposed-donor CD4+ T cells were probed with SARS-CoV-2 S/N and four cold-coronavirus spikes, cells permitting. The CDR3 extends over 14 amino acids. V lost 5 bases, J lost 8 bases, and 18 bases lay in between. Germline V gives CDR1 LGHDT, CDR2 YNNKEL (reference sequence). The sequence derives from a human donor in good health. Material: CD4+ T cells from PBMCs, cultured in vitro. V is TRBV3-1 (or the pseudogene TRBV3-2) and J is TRBJ1-1; unclear D gene. The DNA for the CDR3 is TGTGCCAGCAGCGTCTTATCCGGGCGAGAAGAAGCTTTCTTT. This codes for CASSVLSGREEAFF.